This T cell receptor beta chain was sequenced for a study of CD8+ T cells in alopecia areata (dated by TCRdb to the late 2010s). Some background on the complete study: The treated patients, all with moderate-to-severe alopecia areata, were enrolled in an open-label pilot trial of oral tofacitinib given at 5 to 10 mg twice daily. RNA came from the PAXgene miRNA kit for fixed scalp, the miRNeasy kit for PBMCs, and the RNeasy kit for mouse skin. Biopsies were taken from tofacitinib-treated patients at baseline and again at 4 and 24 weeks into treatment, and several of those patients also had a later scalp biopsy. The study used high-throughput TCRbeta sequencing to examine T cell clonal expansion in alopecia areata, in both the C3H/HeJ mouse model and human patients. Tofacitinib was given for 6 to 18 months, followed by 6 months of follow-up off drug to assess delayed response and recurrence. Human TCRbeta sequencing covered scalp tissue and sorted CD4+ and CD8+ peripheral blood T cells from patchy and totalis/universalis alopecia areata patients and healthy controls. immunoSEQ multiplex PCR using 35 Vbeta forward primers and 13 Jbeta reverse primers was used to amplify TCRbeta CDR3 regions. Clonality in the scalp was compared among normal scalp (n=4), patchy alopecia areata scalp (n=8), and alopecia totalis/universalis scalp (n=8).

To note about this clone: The antigen this receptor binds is unknown. No base qualities exist here, and no much larger clone lies one base off it.

The study at large found these results: Compared with normal scalp, lesional scalp had higher clonality and more expanded CD8+ clones, particularly in alopecia totalis/universalis, a pattern that suggests antigenic drive. TCR sequences shared between patients were less clear than in mice, possibly partly because of HLA diversity in the patient population. Unlike mouse skin, which is dominated by gammadelta T cells, normal human skin has resident alphabeta T cells that are also sequenced, and this complicates analysis of the scalp TCR repertoire.

Lesional scalp punch biopsies and peripheral blood were obtained from alopecia areata patients. Human scalp biopsies went straight into PAXgene tissue containers for immediate fixation. Looking up the germline V gene yields CDR1 SGDLS and CDR2 YYNGEE. Counted from cysteine to phenylalanine, this CDR3 has 18 amino acids. Of all the DNA, just the CDR3 is kept, 54 bases in frame from base 1. Here V drops 2 bases and J drops 5 bases, and the junction holds 14 bases not matched to any gene. The library was generated by the immunoSEQ multiplex PCR assay. For TCR sequencing, RNA was extracted from every sample and reverse transcribed into cDNA to serve as template. First-strand cDNA was synthesized with SuperScript III using a 2:1 mix of oligo-dT and random hexamers. A synthetic immune receptor repertoire was used to measure amplification bias, and any remaining bias was corrected computationally. The original pipeline was this. Raw reads were preprocessed for error removal, and CDR3 was defined according to IMGT conventions as running from the conserved cysteine to phenylalanine. Clonality was computed by normalizing Shannon entropy by log2 of the number of productive unique TCRs and subtracting the result from 1. Whether each scalp clone was CD4 or CD8 was inferred by checking scalp TCRbeta sequences against the CD4 and CD8 repertoires from sorted blood. TCRdb took this table from immuneACCESS and kept in-frame rearrangements with V and J called. Such tables lack part of the clones; where checked against another copy, unresolved V genes explain under half of the gap, and the rest is unexplained. From that table come the V and J calls and clone size; the DNA was used to work out D and trimming. Present in this sample are 13,000 or so clones, roughly three fifths of which were seen just once. The ten largest clonotypes hold around 13% of the sample.

This chain joins TRBV9 to TRBJ2-5; a stretch of 11 junction bases matches TRBD1. The receptor comes from a human donor with alopecia areata. The sample was skin. The nucleotides read TGTGCCAGCAGCGTTGGTTATTCCGGGACAGGGGGAGGTGAGACCCAGTACTTC. It encodes CASSVGYSGTGGGETQYF.